These T cell receptor beta chains were read from a single sample in a study of blood T cell repertoires in COVID-19. Data came from immunoSEQ multiplex PCR; TCRdb stores just in-frame clones and leaves some out. Among 200,000 to 300,000 clones listed, approximately 90% were seen once. Source material: PBMCs or T cells enriched from blood (not recorded which). The source is a man aged 35-49 years who had recovered from COVID-19. Each CDR3 is given with its conserved first and last residue. A D gene is named only where the DNA matches it firmly. Not every row has a clone size; where given, it reads once, few, many or a size class.

d_call	v_call	clone_size	j_call	cdr3_nt	cdr3_aa
.	TRBV2	.	TRBJ1-1	TGTGCCAGCAGTGGCCGGACATCTAACACTGAAGCTTTCTTT	CASSGRTSNTEAFF
.	TRBV15	.	TRBJ2-1	TGTGCCACCAGCAGAGATCCCCTAGAGGAATATCAGAATGAGCAGTTCTTC	CATSRDPLEEYQNEQFF
.	TRBV7-9	.	TRBJ1-4	TGTGCCAGCAGCTTAGATGGGGCGTATAATGAAAAACTGTTTTTT	CASSLDGAYNEKLFF
.	TRBV4-1	.	TRBJ2-7	TGCGCCAGCAGCCGAAACCGGACTTGGTTTTCCTACGAGCAGTACTTC	CASSRNRTWFSYEQYF
TRBD1	TRBV7-9	once	TRBJ2-6	TGTGCCAGCAGCTATACTACAGGGGGCGGACGTGGGGCCAACGTCCTGACTTTC	CASSYTTGGGRGANVLTF
TRBD1	TRBV7-9	.	TRBJ1-2	TGTGCCAGCGAGCCGGGACAGGGGTATCACTATGGCTACACCTTC	CASEPGQGYHYGYTF
.	TRBV6-1	.	TRBJ2-7	TGTGCCAGCAGTTATCAAACAGTAACCTACGAGCAGTACTTC	CASSYQTVTYEQYF
.	TRBV10-2	.	TRBJ2-7	TGCGCCAGCAGTCCCCGGGATCCCCCCTACGAGCAGTACTTC	CASSPRDPPYEQYF
.	TRBV20-1	.	TRBJ2-3	TGCAGTGCTAGTTTTGGGGGGAGCACAGATACGCAGTATTTT	CSASFGGSTDTQYF
.	TRBV7-9	.	TRBJ1-1	TGTGCCAGCAGGCAACTAGACACTACTGAAGCTTTCTTT	CASRQLDTTEAFF
.	TRBV11-2	.	TRBJ1-2	TGTGCCAGCAGCTTAGGCGACACAGGGAAGGTTCGGTATGGCTACACCTTC	CASSLGDTGKVRYGYTF
TRBD1	TRBV30	.	TRBJ1-2	TGTGCCTGTAAACCCGACAGGGGATTGAGTGGCTACACCTTC	CACKPDRGLSGYTF
TRBD2	TRBV6-1	.	TRBJ2-4	TGTGCCAGCAGTGAAGGTTCCCTAGCGGGAGCCAAAAACATTCAGTACTTC	CASSEGSLAGAKNIQYF
TRBD1	TRBV9	once	TRBJ2-3	TGTGCCAGCAGCGTACCCCGCTGGGACAGGGGGTACACAGATACGCAGTATTTT	CASSVPRWDRGYTDTQYF
TRBD1	TRBV11-3	once	TRBJ1-4	TGTGCCAGCAGCTGGGGACAGGCAACTAATGAAAAACTGTTTTTT	CASSWGQATNEKLFF
TRBD2	TRBV11-2	.	TRBJ2-7	TGTGCCAGCAGCCCAAGGACTAGCGGGAGTGGGTCGGGCTCCTACGAGCAGTACTTC	CASSPRTSGSGSGSYEQYF
TRBD2	TRBV3-1/TRBV3-2	.	TRBJ2-1	TGTGCCAGCAGCCAACCGGGACTAGCGGGGGAAGAGCAGTTCTTC	CASSQPGLAGEEQFF
TRBD1	TRBV4-2	.	TRBJ1-6	TGTGCCAGCAGCCAGGGGACAGGGGATAATTCACCCCTCCACTTT	CASSQGTGDNSPLHF
TRBD1	TRBV11-3	.	TRBJ2-5	TGTGCCAGCAGGCCAACAGGGGGCCTGGAGACCCAGTACTTC	CASRPTGGLETQYF
.	TRBV9	.	TRBJ2-2	TGTGCCAGCAGCGTAGGGGGGGGCGTAGCCGGGGAGCTGTTTTTT	CASSVGGGVAGELFF
.	TRBV18	.	TRBJ2-5	TGTGCCAGCTCAGAGTACCAAGAGACCCAGTACTTC	CASSEYQETQYF
.	TRBV25-1	.	TRBJ2-7	TGTGCCAGCAGTGAAGGGGCTATCTACGAGCAGTACTTC	CASSEGAIYEQYF
.	TRBV6-6	.	TRBJ1-2	TGTGCCAGCAGTTACCCGTCAGGGGACTATGGCTACACCTTC	CASSYPSGDYGYTF
TRBD2	TRBV7-9	.	TRBJ2-7	TGTGCCAGCAGCTACCCTAGCGGGGGGGACTACGAGCAGTACTTC	CASSYPSGGDYEQYF
TRBD2	TRBV14	.	TRBJ2-2	TGTGCCAGCAGCCGGCAGGGAGGGGTCACCGGGGAGCTGTTTTTT	CASSRQGGVTGELFF
.	TRBV4-1	.	TRBJ2-3	TGCGCCAGCAGCCAAGAACGGGCAGGGACAGATACGCAGTATTTT	CASSQERAGTDTQYF
.	TRBV7-2	.	TRBJ1-1	TGTGCCAGCAGATTACTATCACGGGGGGTGAACACTGAAGCTTTCTTT	CASRLLSRGVNTEAFF
.	TRBV6-2/TRBV6-3	.	TRBJ1-5	TGTGCCAGCAGTGCGCATACAGGGTCCGGTCAGCCCCAGCATTTT	CASSAHTGSGQPQHF
.	TRBV4-2	few	TRBJ1-1	TGTGCCAGCAGCCCACAGACAGGTCCCCTGAACACTGAAGCTTTCTTT	CASSPQTGPLNTEAFF
.	TRBV3-1/TRBV3-2	.	TRBJ2-7	TGTGCCAGCAGCCCAGACAGTCCCTTCTACGAGCAGTACTTC	CASSPDSPFYEQYF